This T cell receptor (beta chain) was sequenced in a study of metastatic and nonmetastatic thyroid tumors. Thyroid surgery was performed in patients who had received no treatment beforehand. TCRdb reassembled clones from the PCR reads with MiXCR. The table lists 50,000 or so clones, 22% of them singletons. Trimming took 2 bases from V and 4 from J, leaving 9 bases between them. CDR3 length: 14 residues. Germline CDR1 and CDR2: KGHSH and LQKENI. Only a few counts were recorded for this clone. The sequenced material came from blood. This TCR came from a male donor with papillary thyroid cancer or a benign thyroid nodule (not recorded which). Some clones in this sample may be carry-over from other donors' samples. The V gene is TRBV18, the J gene TRBJ2-1; either TRBD1 or TRBD2 may supply D (5 bases each). The CDR3 DNA reads TGTGCCAGCTCACCATCGGGACGTTACAATGAGCAGTTCTTC. Protein: CASSPSGRYNEQFF.